This T cell receptor (beta chain) is from a study of human thymus T cells. CDR1 SNHLY and CDR2 FYNNEI come from the germline V gene. Trimming left V 5 bases short and J 6 bases short, with 10 bases between. The CDR3 is 13 amino acids. Corrective heart surgery yielded resections, and these provided the thymus tissue. Data came from immunoSEQ multiplex PCR; TCRdb stores just in-frame clones and leaves some out. The sample carries about 78,000 clones, just over 95% recorded once. The sample consisted of thymus tissue. This TCR derives from a boy under two years old with a congenital heart defect but otherwise immunologically healthy. The chain is built from TRBV2 and TRBJ2-2, with D maybe TRBD1 (5 bases). CDR3 coding DNA: TGTGCCAGCAGTCTTCAGGGTCCCGGGGAGCTGTTTTTT. Its protein is CASSLQGPGELFF.